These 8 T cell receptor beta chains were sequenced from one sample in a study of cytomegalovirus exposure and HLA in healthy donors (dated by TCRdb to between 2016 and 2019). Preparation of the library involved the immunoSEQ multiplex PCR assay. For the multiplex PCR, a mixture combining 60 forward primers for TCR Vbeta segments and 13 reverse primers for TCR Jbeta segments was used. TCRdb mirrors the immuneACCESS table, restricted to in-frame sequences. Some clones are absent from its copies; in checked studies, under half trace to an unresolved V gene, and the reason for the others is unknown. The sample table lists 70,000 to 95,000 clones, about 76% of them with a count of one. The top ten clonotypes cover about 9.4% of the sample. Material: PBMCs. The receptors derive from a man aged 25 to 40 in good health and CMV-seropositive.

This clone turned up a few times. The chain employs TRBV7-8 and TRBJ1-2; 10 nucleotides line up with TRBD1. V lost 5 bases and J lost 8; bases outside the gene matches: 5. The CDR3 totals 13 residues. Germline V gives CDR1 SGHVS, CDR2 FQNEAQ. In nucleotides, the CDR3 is TGTGCCAGCAGCCTGTCGACAGGGGGCGGCTACACCTTC. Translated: CASSLSTGGGYTF.

The CDR3, as DNA: TGCGCCAGCAGCTTGTGGACAGGGGGGGCCACCAACAATGAGCAGTTCTTC. Amino acids: CASSLWTGGATNNEQFF. The V call is TRBV5-1, the J call TRBJ2-1; 10 nucleotides line up with TRBD1. CDR3 size: 17 residues. Per germline, CDR1 SGHRS and CDR2 YFSETQ. J gave up 5 bases and V 1 base, and 9 bases lay outside the gene matches. Combining the CDR3 with reference TRBV5-1 and TRBJ2-1 gives the whole variable domain KAGVTQTPRYLIKTRGQQVTLSCSPISGHRSVSWYQQTPGQGLQFLFEYFSETQRNKGNFPGRFSGRQFSNSRSEMNVSTLELGDSALYLCASSLWTGGATNNEQFFGPGTRLTVL.

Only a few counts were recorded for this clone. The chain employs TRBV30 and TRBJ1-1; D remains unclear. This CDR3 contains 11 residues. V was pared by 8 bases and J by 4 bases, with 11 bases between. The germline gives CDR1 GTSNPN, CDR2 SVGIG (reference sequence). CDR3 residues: CAQRFGTEAFF. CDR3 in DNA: TGTGCCCAACGGTTCGGCACTGAAGCTTTCTTT. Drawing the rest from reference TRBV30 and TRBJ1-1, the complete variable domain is SQTIHQWPATLVQPVGSPLSLECTVEGTSNPNLYWYRQAAGRGLQLLFYSVGIGQISSEVPQNLSASRPQDRQFILSSKKLLLSDSGFYLCAQRFGTEAFFGQGTRLTVV.

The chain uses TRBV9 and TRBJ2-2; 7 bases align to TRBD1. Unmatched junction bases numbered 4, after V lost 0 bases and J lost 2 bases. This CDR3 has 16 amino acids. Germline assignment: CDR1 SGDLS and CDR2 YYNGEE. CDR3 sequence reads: CASSVVGGRNTGELFF. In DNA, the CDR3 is TGTGCCAGCAGCGTAGTAGGGGGCCGTAACACCGGGGAGCTGTTTTTT.

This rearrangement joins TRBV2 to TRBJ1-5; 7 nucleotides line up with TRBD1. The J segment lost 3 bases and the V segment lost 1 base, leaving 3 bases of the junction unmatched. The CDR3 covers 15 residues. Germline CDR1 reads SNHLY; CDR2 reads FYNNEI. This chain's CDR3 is CASSEGQGVNQPQHF. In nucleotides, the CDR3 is TGTGCCAGCAGTGAAGGGCAGGGGGTCAATCAGCCCCAGCATTTT.

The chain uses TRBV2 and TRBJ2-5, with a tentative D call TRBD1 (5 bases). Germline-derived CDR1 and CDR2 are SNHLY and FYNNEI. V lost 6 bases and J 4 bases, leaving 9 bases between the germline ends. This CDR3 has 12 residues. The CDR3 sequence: CASSYQGETQYF. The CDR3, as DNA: TGTGCCAGCAGCTACCAGGGAGAGACCCAGTACTTC.

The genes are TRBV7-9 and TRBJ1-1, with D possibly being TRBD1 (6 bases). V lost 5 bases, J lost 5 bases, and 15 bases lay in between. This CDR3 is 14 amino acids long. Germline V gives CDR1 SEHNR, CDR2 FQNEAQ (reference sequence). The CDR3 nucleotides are TGTGCCAGCAGCGCGACAGGAGGAAGAACTGAAGCTTTCTTT. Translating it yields CASSATGGRTEAFF.

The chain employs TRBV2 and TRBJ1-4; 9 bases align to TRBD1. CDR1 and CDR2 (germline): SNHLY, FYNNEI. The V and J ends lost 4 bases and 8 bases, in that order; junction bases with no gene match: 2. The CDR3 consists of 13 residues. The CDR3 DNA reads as TGTGCCAGCAGTGGGACAGGGGTCGAAAAACTGTTTTTT. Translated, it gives CASSGTGVEKLFF.